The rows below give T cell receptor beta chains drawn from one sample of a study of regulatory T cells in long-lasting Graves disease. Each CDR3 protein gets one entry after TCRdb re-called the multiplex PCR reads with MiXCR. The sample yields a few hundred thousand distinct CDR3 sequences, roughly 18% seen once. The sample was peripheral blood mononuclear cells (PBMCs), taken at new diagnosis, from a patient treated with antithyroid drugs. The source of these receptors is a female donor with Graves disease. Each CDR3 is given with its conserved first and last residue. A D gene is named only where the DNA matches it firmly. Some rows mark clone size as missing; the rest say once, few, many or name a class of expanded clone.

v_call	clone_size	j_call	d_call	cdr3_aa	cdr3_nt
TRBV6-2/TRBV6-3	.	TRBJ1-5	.	CASSRPGRFQPQHF	TGTGCCAGCAGTCGGCCTGGTCGGTTCCAGCCCCAGCATTTT
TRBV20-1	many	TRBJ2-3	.	CSAPPPWSDTQYF	TGCAGTGCCCCACCCCCTTGGTCAGATACGCAGTATTTT
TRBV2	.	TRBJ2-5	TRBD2	CASSFILPGTSGIGQETQYF	TGTGCCAGCAGCTTTATTCTCCCCGGGACTAGCGGGATAGGCCAAGAGACCCAGTACTTC
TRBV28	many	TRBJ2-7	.	CASSPTDGSYEQYF	TGTGCCAGCAGTCCCACGGACGGTTCCTACGAGCAGTACTTC
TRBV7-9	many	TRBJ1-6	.	CASSLVWETWLSPLHF	TGTGCCAGCAGCTTAGTGTGGGAGACTTGGTTGTCACCCCTCCACTTT
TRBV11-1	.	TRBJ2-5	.	CASSEALGGKETQYF	TGTGCCAGCAGTGAAGCGCTTGGGGGGAAAGAGACCCAGTACTTC
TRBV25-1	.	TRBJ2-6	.	CASIGRVGANVLTF	TGTGCCAGCATCGGGAGAGTTGGGGCCAACGTCCTGACTTTC
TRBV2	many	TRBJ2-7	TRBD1	CASRPGDSRYEQYF	TGTGCCAGCAGACCAGGGGACAGTCGCTACGAGCAGTACTTC
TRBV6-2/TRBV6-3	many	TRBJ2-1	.	CASNRDSTNEQFF	TGTGCCAGCAATCGGGACTCTACAAATGAGCAGTTCTTC
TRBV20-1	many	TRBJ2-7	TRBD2	CSARDIGTSGSPGGQYF	TGCAGTGCTAGAGATATCGGGACTAGCGGGTCTCCAGGCGGGCAGTACTTC
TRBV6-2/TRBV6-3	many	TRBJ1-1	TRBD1	CASSEEGQGTTEAFF	TGTGCCAGCAGTGAAGAGGGACAGGGGACGACTGAAGCTTTCTTT
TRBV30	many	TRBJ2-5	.	CACWSGQETQYF	TGTGCCTGCTGGAGTGGGCAGGAGACCCAGTACTTC
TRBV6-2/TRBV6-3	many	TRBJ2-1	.	CASGWGLANNEQFF	TGTGCCAGCGGCTGGGGTCTAGCGAACAATGAGCAGTTCTTC
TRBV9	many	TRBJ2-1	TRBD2	CASSAGGANSEQFF	TGTGCCAGCAGCGCCGGGGGGGCAAATAGTGAGCAGTTCTTC
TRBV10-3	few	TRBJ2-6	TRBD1	CAISPGTGNSGANVLTF	TGTGCCATCAGCCCCGGGACAGGTAACTCTGGGGCCAACGTCCTGACTTTC
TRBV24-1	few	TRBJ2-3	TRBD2	CATSDSRAGGIADTQYF	TGTGCCACCAGTGATTCCCGAGCGGGAGGGATAGCAGATACGCAGTATTTT
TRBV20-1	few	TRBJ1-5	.	CSASTAAPGNQPQHF	TGCAGTGCTAGTACGGCGGCCCCTGGCAATCAGCCCCAGCATTTT
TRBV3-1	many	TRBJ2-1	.	CASSQATAGEQFF	TGTGCCAGCAGCCAAGCGACGGCGGGTGAGCAGTTCTTC
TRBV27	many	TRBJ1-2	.	CASRGGGDYGYTF	TGTGCCAGCAGGGGTGGGGGCGACTATGGCTACACCTTC
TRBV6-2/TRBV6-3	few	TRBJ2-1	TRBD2	CASESSSGGNEQFF	TGTGCCAGCGAGAGCTCTAGCGGGGGCAATGAGCAGTTCTTC
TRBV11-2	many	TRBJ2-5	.	CASSSGLETQYF	TGTGCCAGCAGCTCAGGGTTGGAGACCCAGTACTTC
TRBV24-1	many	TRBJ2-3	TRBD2	CATSDPGTISTDTQYF	TGTGCCACCAGTGACCCCGGGACTATTAGCACAGATACGCAGTATTTT
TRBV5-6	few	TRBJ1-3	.	CASSPTVSGNTIYF	TGTGCCAGCAGCCCGACAGTCTCTGGAAACACCATATATTTT
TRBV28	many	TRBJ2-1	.	CASSSPSGNYNEQFF	TGTGCCAGCAGCTCCCCCTCAGGGAACTACAATGAGCAGTTCTTC
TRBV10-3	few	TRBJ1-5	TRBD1	CAISGTGGWFGQPQHF	TGTGCCATCAGCGGGACAGGGGGCTGGTTTGGTCAGCCCCAGCATTTT
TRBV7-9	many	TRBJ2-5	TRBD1	CASSPGQGYETQYF	TGTGCCAGCAGCCCAGGACAGGGGTACGAGACCCAGTACTTC
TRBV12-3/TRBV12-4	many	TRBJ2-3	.	CASRGEDPSTDTQYF	TGTGCCAGCAGGGGGGAGGACCCTAGCACAGATACGCAGTATTTT
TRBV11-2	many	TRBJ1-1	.	CASSAPGTSSEAFF	TGTGCCAGCAGCGCGCCGGGGACCTCGAGTGAAGCTTTCTTT
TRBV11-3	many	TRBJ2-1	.	CASSPRGGQRRDEQFF	TGTGCCAGCAGCCCCAGGGGGGGACAACGGAGGGATGAGCAGTTCTTC
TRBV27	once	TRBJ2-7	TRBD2	CASSLGLSGRAGYEQYF	TGTGCCAGCAGTTTGGGCCTTAGCGGGAGGGCCGGGTACGAGCAGTACTTC
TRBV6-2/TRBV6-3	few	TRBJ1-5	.	CASDPRGGFNQPQHF	TGTGCCAGCGACCCGCGGGGAGGATTCAATCAGCCCCAGCATTTT
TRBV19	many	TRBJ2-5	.	CASSMGREETQYF	TGTGCCAGTAGTATGGGTAGGGAAGAGACCCAGTACTTC
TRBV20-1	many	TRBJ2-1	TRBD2	CSAKIAGVSYNEQFF	TGCAGTGCAAAGATAGCGGGAGTCTCCTACAATGAGCAGTTCTTC
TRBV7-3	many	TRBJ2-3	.	CASSPSRAGSTDTQYF	TGTGCCAGCAGCCCCAGTAGGGCAGGCAGCACAGATACGCAGTATTTT
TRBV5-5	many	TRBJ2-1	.	CASSFWQGLEFF	TGTGCCAGCAGCTTTTGGCAGGGTTTGGAGTTCTTC
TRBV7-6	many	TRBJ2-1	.	CASSLRANSYNEQFF	TGTGCCAGCAGCTTAAGGGCCAACTCCTACAATGAGCAGTTCTTC
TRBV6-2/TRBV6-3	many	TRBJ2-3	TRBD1	CASSEGASTDTQYF	TGTGCCAGCAGTGAGGGGGCTAGCACAGATACGCAGTATTTT
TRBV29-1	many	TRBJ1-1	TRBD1	CSVEGDRGTEAFF	TGCAGCGTTGAAGGGGACAGGGGAACTGAAGCTTTCTTT
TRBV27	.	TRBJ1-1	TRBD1	CATTTTGGSEAFF	TGTGCCACCACCACGACAGGGGGCTCTGAAGCTTTCTTT
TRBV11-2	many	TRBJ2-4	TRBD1	CASSPDRENIQYF	TGTGCCAGCAGTCCAGACAGGGAAAACATTCAGTACTTC
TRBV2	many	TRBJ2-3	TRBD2	CATLQPLAGGDTQYF	TGTGCCACTCTACAACCACTAGCGGGAGGAGATACGCAGTATTTT
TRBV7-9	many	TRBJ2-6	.	CASSSSGANVLTF	TGTGCCAGCAGCTCCTCTGGGGCCAACGTCCTGACTTTC
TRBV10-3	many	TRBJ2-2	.	CAISETRRPGELFF	TGTGCCATCAGTGAGACAAGGAGGCCCGGGGAGCTGTTTTTT
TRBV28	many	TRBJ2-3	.	CASSFGGMDTQYF	TGTGCCAGCAGTTTTGGCGGGATGGATACGCAGTATTTT
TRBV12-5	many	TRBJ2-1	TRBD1	CASGLGTGGNEQFF	TGTGCTAGTGGTTTGGGGACAGGCGGCAATGAGCAGTTCTTC
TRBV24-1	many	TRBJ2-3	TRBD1	CATSDWTGHTDTQYF	TGTGCCACCAGTGATTGGACAGGGCACACAGATACGCAGTATTTT
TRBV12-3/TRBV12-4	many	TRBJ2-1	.	CASRPTDNEQFF	TGTGCCAGCAGGCCCACCGACAATGAGCAGTTCTTC
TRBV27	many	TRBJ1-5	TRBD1	CASSPGTVSNQPQHF	TGTGCCAGCAGCCCAGGGACAGTTAGCAATCAGCCCCAGCATTTT
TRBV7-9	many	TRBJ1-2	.	CAIPKRTGTTYGYTF	TGTGCCATACCCAAACGAACCGGGACAACCTATGGCTACACCTTC
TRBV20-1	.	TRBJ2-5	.	CSARKRNQETQYF	TGCAGTGCTAGAAAAAGGAACCAAGAGACCCAGTACTTC
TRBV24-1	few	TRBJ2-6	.	CATSAGTTGASVLTF	TGTGCCACCAGTGCCGGGACGACTGGGGCCAGCGTCCTGACTTTC
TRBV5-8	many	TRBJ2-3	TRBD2	CASSLAGGPRNTQYF	TGTGCCAGCAGCCTAGCGGGAGGCCCTCGAAATACGCAGTATTTT
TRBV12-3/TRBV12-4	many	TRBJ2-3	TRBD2	CASSGTRDYTDTQYF	TGTGCCAGCAGTGGAACCCGGGACTACACAGATACGCAGTATTTT
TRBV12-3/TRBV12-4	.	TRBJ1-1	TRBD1	CASRQQGALAEAFF	TGTGCCAGCAGACAACAGGGGGCTCTCGCTGAAGCTTTCTTT
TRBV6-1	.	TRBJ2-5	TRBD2	CASSPLAGGQETQYF	TGTGCCAGCAGTCCCTTAGCGGGAGGGCAAGAGACCCAGTACTTC
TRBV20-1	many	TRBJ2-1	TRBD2	CSASSGSSGNEQFF	TGCAGTGCAAGTAGCGGGTCCTCGGGCAATGAGCAGTTCTTC
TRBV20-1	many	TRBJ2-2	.	CSARDRASPNTGELFF	TGCAGTGCTAGAGATCGGGCTTCACCGAACACCGGGGAGCTGTTTTTT